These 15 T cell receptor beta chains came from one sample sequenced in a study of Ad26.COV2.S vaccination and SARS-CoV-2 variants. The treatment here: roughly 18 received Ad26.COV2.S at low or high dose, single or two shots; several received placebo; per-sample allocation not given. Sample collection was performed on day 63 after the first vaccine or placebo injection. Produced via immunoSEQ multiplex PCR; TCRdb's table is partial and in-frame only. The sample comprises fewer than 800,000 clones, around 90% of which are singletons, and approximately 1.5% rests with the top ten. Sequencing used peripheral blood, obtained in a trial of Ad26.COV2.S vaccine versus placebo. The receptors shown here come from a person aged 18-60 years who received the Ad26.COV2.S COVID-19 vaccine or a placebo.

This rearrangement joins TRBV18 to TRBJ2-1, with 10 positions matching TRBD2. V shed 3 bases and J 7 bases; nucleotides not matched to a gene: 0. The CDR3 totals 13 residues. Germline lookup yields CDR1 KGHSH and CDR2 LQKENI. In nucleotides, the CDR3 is TGTGCCAGCTCACCGGGACTAGCGAATGAGCAGTTCTTC. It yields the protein CASSPGLANEQFF. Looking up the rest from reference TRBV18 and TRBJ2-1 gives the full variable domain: NAGVMQNPRHLVRRRGQEARLRCSPMKGHSHVYWYRQLPEEGLKFMVYLQKENIIDESGMPKERFSAEFPKEGPSILRIQQVVRGDSAAYFCASSPGLANEQFFGPGTRLTVL.

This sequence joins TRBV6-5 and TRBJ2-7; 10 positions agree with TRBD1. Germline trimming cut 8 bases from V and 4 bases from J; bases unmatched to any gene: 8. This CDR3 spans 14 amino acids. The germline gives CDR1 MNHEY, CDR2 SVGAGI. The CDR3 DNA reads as TGTGCCAGCTTCCGGGACAGGGGCCCTTACGAGCAGTACTTC. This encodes CASFRDRGPYEQYF.

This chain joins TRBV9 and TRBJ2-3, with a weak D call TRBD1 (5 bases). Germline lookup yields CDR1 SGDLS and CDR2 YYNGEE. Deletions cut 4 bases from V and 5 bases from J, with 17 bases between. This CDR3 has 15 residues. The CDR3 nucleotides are TGTGCCAGCAGCTCTTCAGGGAATTTCTTAGATACGCAGTATTTT. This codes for CASSSSGNFLDTQYF. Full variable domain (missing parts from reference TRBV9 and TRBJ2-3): DSGVTQTPKHLITATGQRVTLRCSPRSGDLSVYWYQQSLDQGLQFLIQYYNGEERAKGNILERFSAQQFPDLHSELNLSSLELGDSALYFCASSSSGNFLDTQYFGPGTRLTVL.

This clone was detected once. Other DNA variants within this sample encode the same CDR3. DNA of the CDR3: TGTGCCAGCAGCTTGGGAGGGAGCTCCTACGAGCAGTACTTC. Residues: CASSLGGSSYEQYF. The rearrangement uses TRBV11-2 and TRBJ2-7, with 7 bases that match TRBD2. The CDR3 spans 14 residues. After removal of 3 bases from V and 0 bases from J, the junction contained 2 bases not matched to a gene. In germline, CDR1 is SGHAT, CDR2 FQNNGV.

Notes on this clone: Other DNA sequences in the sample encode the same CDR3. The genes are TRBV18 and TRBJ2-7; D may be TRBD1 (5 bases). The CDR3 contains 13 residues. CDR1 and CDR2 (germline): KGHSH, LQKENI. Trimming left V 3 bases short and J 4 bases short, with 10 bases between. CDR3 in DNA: TGTGCCAGCTCACCGACAGAGTCTTACGAGCAGTACTTC. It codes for CASSPTESYEQYF.

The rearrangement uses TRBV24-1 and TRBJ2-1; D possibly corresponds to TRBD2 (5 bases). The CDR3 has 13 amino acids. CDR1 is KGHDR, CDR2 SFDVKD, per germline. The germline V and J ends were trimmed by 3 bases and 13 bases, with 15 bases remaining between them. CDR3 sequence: CATSDGPGLYQFF. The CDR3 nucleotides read TGTGCCACCAGTGATGGCCCGGGGTTATACCAGTTCTTC.

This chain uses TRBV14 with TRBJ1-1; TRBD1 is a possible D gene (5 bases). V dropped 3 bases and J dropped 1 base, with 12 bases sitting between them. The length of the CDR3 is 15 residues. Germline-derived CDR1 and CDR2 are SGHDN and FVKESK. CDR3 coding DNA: TGTGCCAGCAGCCAGGGGCTCACAGGGAACACTGAAGCTTTCTTT. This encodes CASSQGLTGNTEAFF.

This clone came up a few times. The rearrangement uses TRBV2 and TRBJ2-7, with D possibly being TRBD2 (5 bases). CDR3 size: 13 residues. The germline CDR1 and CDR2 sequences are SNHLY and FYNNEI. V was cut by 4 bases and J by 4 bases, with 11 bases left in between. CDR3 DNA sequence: TGTGCCAGCAGTGTGACCCGAGGGTACGAGCAGTACTTC. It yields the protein CASSVTRGYEQYF. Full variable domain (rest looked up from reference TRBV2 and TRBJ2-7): EPEVTQTPSHQVTQMGQEVILRCVPISNHLYFYWYRQILGQKVEFLVSFYNNEISEKSEIFDDQFSVERPDGSNFTLKIRSTKLEDSAMYFCASSVTRGYEQYFGPGTRLTVT.

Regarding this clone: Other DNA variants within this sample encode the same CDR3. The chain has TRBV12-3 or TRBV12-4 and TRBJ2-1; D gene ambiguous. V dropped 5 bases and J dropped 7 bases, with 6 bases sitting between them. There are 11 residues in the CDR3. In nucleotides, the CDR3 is TGTGCCAGCAGTCCCAGGAATGAGCAGTTCTTC. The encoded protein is CASSPRNEQFF.

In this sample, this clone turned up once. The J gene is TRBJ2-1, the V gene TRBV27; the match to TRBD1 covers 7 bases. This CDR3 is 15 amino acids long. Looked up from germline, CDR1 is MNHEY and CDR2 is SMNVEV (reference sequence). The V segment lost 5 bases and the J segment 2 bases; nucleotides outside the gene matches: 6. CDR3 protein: CASSISGTAYNEQFF. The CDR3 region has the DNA TGTGCCAGCAGTATCTCCGGGACAGCCTACAATGAGCAGTTCTTC.

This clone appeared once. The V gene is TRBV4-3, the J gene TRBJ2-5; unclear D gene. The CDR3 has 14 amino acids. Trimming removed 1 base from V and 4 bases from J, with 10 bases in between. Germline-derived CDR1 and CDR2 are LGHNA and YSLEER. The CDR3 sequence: CASSQVPGGETQYF. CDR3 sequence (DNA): TGCGCCAGCAGCCAAGTACCTGGTGGAGAGACCCAGTACTTC.

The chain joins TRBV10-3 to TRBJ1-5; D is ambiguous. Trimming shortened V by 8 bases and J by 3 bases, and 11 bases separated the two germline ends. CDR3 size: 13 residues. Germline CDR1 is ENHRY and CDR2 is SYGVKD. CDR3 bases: TGTGCCATCGGCGGCGGACTCAATCAGCCCCAGCATTTT. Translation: CAIGGGLNQPQHF.

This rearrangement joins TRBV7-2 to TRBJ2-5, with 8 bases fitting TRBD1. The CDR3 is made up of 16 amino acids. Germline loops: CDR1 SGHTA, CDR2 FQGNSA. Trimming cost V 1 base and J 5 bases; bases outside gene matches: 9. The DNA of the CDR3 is TGTGCCAGCAGCTTAGAGAGGCGGGACAGGTGGGAGACCCAGTACTTC. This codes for CASSLERRDRWETQYF.

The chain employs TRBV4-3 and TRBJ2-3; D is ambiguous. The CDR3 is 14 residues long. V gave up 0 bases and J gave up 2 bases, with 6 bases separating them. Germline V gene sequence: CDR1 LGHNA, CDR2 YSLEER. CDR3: CASSQEQFTDTQYF. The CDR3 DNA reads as TGCGCCAGCAGCCAAGAACAGTTCACAGATACGCAGTATTTT.

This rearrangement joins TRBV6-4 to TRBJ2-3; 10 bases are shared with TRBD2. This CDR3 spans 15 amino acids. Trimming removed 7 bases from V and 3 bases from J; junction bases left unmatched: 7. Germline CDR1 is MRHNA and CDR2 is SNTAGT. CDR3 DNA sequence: TGTGCCAGCACCCGTAGCGGGAGGAGGACAGATACGCAGTATTTT. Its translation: CASTRSGRRTDTQYF.